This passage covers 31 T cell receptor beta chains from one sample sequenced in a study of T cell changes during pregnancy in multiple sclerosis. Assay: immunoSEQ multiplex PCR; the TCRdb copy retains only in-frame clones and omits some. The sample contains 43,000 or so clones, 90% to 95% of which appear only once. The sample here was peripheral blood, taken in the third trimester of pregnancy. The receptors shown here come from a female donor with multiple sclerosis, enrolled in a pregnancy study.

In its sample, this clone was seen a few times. The CDR3 here is CASPRSYGYTF. Here the CDR3 DNA reads TGTGCCAGCCCTAGGTCCTATGGCTACACCTTC. The chain is built from TRBV9 and TRBJ1-2; D ambiguous. Germline V CDR1 and CDR2: SGDLS, YYNGEE. The length of the CDR3 is 11 residues. V was cut by 7 bases and J by 4 bases, with 8 bases left in between. Combining the CDR3 with reference TRBV9 and TRBJ1-2 gives the whole variable domain DSGVTQTPKHLITATGQRVTLRCSPRSGDLSVYWYQQSLDQGLQFLIQYYNGEERAKGNILERFSAQQFPDLHSELNLSSLELGDSALYFCASPRSYGYTFGSGTRLTVV.

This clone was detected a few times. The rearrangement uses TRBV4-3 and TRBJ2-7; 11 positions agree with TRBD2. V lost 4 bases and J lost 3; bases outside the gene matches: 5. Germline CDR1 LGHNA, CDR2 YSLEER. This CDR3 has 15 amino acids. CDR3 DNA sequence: TGCGCCAGCAGCCGAACTAGCGGGAGTTTCTACGAGCAGTACTTC. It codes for CASSRTSGSFYEQYF.

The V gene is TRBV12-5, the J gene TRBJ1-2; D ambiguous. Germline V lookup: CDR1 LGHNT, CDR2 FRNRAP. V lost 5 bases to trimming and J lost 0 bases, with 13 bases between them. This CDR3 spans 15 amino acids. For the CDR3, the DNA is TGTGCTAGTGGTGTGGCTCCGGGGACTAACTATGGCTACACCTTC. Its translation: CASGVAPGTNYGYTF.

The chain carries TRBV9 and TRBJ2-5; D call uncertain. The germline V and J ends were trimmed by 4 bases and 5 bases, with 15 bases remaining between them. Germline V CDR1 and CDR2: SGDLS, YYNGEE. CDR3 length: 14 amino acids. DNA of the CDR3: TGTGCCAGCAGCCCCGGAGAGTTCTGGGAGACCCAGTACTTC. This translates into CASSPGEFWETQYF. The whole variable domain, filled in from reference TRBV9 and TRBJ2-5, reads DSGVTQTPKHLITATGQRVTLRCSPRSGDLSVYWYQQSLDQGLQFLIQYYNGEERAKGNILERFSAQQFPDLHSELNLSSLELGDSALYFCASSPGEFWETQYFGPGTRLLVL.

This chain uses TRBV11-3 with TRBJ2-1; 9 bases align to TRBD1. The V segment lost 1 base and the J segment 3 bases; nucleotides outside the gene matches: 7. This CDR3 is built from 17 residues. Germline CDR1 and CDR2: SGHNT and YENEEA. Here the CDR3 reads CASSLVGDRVDYNEQFF. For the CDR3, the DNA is TGTGCCAGCAGCTTAGTCGGGGACAGGGTCGACTACAATGAGCAGTTCTTC.

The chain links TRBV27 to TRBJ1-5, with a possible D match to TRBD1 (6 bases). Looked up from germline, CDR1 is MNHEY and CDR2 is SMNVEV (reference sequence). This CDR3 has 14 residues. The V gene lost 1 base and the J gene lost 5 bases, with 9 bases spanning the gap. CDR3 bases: TGTGCCAGCAGTTTATTGGGGGCGGATCAGCCCCAGCATTTT. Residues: CASSLLGADQPQHF.

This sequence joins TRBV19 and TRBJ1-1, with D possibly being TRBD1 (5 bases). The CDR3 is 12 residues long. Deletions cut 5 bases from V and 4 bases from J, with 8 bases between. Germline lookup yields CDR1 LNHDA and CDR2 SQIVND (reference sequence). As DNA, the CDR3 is TGTGCCAGTAGTTCCCAGGGCACTGAAGCTTTCTTT. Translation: CASSSQGTEAFF.

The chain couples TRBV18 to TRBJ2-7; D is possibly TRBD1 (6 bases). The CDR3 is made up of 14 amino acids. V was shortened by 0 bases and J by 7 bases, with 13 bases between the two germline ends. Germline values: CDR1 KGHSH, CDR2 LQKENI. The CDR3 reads CASSPPDSFWEQYF. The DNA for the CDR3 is TGTGCCAGCTCACCACCGGACAGTTTTTGGGAGCAGTACTTC. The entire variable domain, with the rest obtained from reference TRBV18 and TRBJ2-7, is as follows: NAGVMQNPRHLVRRRGQEARLRCSPMKGHSHVYWYRQLPEEGLKFMVYLQKENIIDESGMPKERFSAEFPKEGPSILRIQQVVRGDSAAYFCASSPPDSFWEQYFGPGTRLTVT.

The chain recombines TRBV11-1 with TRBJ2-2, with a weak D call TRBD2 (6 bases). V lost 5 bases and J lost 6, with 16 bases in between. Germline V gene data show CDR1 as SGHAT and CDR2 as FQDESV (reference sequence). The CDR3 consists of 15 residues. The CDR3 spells CASSEYVGGPGELFF. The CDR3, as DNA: TGTGCCAGCAGCGAATACGTGGGGGGACCCGGGGAGCTGTTTTTT.

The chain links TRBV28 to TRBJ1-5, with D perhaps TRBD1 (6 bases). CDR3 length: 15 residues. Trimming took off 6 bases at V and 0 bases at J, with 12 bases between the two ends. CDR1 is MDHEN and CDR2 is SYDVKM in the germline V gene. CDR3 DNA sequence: TGTGCCAGCAGGGGGGGGCTCAATAGCAATCAGCCCCAGCATTTT. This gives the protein CASRGGLNSNQPQHF. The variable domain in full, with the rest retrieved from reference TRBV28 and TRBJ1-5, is DVKVTQSSRYLVKRTGEKVFLECVQDMDHENMFWYRQDPGLGLRLIYFSYDVKMKEKGDIPEGYSVSREKKERFSLILESASTNQTSMYLCASRGGLNSNQPQHFGDGTRLSIL.

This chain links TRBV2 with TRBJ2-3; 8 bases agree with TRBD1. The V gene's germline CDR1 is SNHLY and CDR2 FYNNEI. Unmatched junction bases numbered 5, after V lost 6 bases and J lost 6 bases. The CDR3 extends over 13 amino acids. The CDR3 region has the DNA TGTGCCAGCAGGATTCAGGGGGCTGATACGCAGTATTTT. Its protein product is CASRIQGADTQYF.

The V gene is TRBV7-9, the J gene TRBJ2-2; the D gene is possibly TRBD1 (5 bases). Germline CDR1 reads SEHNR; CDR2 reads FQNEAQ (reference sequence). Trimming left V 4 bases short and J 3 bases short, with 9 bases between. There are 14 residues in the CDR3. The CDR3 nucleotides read TGTGCCAGCAGCTCACAGGTTTACACCGGGGAGCTGTTTTTT. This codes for CASSSQVYTGELFF. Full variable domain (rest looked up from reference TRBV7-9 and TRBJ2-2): DTGVSQNPRHKITKRGQNVTFRCDPISEHNRLYWYRQTLGQGPEFLTYFQNEAQLEKSRLLSDRFSAERPKGSFSTLEIQRTEQGDSAMYLCASSSQVYTGELFFGEGSRLTVL.

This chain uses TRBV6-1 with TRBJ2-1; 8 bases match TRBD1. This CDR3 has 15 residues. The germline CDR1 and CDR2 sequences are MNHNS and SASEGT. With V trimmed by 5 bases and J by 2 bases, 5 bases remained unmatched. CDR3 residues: CASSKMTGAYNEQFF. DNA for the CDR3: TGTGCCAGCAGTAAGATGACAGGGGCCTACAATGAGCAGTTCTTC.

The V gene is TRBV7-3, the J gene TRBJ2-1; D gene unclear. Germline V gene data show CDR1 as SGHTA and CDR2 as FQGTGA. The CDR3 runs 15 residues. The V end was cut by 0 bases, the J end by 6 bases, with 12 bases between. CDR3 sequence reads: CASSLTVGLFNEQFF. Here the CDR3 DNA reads TGTGCCAGCAGCTTAACCGTGGGCCTATTCAATGAGCAGTTCTTC.

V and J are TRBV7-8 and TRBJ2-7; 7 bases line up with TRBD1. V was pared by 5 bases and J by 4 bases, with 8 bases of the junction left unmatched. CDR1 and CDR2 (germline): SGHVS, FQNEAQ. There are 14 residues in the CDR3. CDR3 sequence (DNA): TGTGCCAGCAGCACATCCGGGACAGATTACGAGCAGTACTTC. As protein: CASSTSGTDYEQYF.

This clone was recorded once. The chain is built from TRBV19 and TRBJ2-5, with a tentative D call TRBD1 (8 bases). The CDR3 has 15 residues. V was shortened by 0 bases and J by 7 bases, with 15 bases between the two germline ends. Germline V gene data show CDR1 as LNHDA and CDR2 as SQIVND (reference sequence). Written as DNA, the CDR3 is TGTGCCAGTAGTATAGATGGGAGCGGGACAGGGACCCAGTACTTC. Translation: CASSIDGSGTGTQYF.

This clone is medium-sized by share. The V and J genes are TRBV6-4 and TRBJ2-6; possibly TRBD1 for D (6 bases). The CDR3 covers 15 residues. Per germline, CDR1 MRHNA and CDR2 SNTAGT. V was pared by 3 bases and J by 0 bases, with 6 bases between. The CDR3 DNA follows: TGTGCCAGCAGTGAGGACAGCTCTGGGGCCAACGTCCTGACTTTC. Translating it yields CASSEDSSGANVLTF.

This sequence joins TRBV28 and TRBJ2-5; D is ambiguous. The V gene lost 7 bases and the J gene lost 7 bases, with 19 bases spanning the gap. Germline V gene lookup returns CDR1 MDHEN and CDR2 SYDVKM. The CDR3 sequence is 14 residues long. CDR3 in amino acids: CASTKPLGTGTQYF. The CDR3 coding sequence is TGTGCCAGCACCAAGCCCTTAGGTACGGGGACCCAGTACTTC.

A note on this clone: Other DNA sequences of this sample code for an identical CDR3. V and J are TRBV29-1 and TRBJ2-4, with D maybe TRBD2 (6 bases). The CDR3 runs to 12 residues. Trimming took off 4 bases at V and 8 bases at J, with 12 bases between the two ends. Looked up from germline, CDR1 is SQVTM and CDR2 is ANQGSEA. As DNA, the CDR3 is TGCAGCGTTGTACTAGCTGGAGACATTCAGTACTTC. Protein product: CSVVLAGDIQYF.

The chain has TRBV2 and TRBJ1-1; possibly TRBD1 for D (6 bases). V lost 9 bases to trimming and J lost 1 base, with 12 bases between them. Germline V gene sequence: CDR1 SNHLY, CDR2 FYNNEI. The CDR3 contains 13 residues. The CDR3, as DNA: TGTGCCAGTTCCCGGACAGAGAACACTGAAGCTTTCTTT. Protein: CASSRTENTEAFF.

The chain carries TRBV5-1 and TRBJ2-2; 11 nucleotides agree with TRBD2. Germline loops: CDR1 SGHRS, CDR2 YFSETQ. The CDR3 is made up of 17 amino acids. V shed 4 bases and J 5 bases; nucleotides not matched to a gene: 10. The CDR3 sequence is CASSQLLAGARTGELFF. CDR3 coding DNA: TGCGCCAGCAGCCAATTACTAGCGGGAGCCCGAACCGGGGAGCTGTTTTTT.

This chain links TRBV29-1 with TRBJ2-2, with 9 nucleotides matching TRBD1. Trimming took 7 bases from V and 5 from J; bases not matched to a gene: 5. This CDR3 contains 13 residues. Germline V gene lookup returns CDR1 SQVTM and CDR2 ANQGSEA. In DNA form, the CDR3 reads TGCAGCGCTACGACAGGGGGGACCGGGGAGCTGTTTTTT. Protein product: CSATTGGTGELFF.

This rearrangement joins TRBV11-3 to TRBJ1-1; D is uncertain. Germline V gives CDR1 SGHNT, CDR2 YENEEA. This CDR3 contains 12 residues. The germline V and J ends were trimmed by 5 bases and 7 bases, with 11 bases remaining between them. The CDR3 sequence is CASSPLYDEAFF. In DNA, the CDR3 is TGTGCCAGCAGCCCCCTATATGATGAAGCTTTCTTT.

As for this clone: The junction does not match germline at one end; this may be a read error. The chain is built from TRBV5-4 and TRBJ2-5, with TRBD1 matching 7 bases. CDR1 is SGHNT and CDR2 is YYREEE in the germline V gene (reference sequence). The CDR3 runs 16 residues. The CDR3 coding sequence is TGCGCCAGCAGCCAAGATGGCAGGGGGTCCCAAGAGACCCAGTACTTC. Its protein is CASSQDGRGSQETQYF. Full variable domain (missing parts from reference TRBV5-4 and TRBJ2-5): ETGVTQSPTHLIKTRGQQVTLRCSSQSGHNTVSWYQQALGQGPQFIFQYYREEENGRGNFPPRFSGLQFPNYSSELNVNALELDDSALYLCASSQDGRGSQETQYFGPGTRLLVL.

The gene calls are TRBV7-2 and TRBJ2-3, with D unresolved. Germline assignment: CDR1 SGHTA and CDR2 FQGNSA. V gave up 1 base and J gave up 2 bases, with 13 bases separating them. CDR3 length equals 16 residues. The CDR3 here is CASSLELMGLTDTQYF. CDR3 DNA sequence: TGTGCCAGCAGCTTAGAGCTCATGGGCCTCACAGATACGCAGTATTTT. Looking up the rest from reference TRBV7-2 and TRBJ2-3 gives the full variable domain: GAGVSQSPSNKVTEKGKDVELRCDPISGHTALYWYRQSLGQGLEFLIYFQGNSAPDKSGLPSDRFSAERTGGSVSTLTIQRTQQEDSAVYLCASSLELMGLTDTQYFGPGTRLTVL.

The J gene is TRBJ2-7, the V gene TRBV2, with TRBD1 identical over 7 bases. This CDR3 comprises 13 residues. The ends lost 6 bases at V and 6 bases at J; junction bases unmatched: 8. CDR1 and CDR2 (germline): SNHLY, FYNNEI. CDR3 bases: TGTGCCAGCAGGGGGACAGACCCTCTCGAGCAGTACTTC. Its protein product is CASRGTDPLEQYF.

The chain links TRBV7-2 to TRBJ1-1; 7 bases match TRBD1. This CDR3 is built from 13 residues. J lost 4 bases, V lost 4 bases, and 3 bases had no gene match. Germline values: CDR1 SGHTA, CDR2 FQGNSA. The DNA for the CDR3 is TGTGCCAGCAGCTCGAGACAGGGCACTGAAGCTTTCTTT. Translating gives CASSSRQGTEAFF.

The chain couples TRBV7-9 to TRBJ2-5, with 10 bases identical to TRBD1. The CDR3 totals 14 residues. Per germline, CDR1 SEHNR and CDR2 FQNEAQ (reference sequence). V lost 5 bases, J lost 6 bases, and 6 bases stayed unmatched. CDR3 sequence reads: CASSTDRGRKTQYF. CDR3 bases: TGTGCCAGCAGCACAGACAGGGGGCGAAAGACCCAGTACTTC. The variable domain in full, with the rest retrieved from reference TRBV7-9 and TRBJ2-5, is DTGVSQNPRHKITKRGQNVTFRCDPISEHNRLYWYRQTLGQGPEFLTYFQNEAQLEKSRLLSDRFSAERPKGSFSTLEIQRTEQGDSAMYLCASSTDRGRKTQYFGPGTRLLVL.

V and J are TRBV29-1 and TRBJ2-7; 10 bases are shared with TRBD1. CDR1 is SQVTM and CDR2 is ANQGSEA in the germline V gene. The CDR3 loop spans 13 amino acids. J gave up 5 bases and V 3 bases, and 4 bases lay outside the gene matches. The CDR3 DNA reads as TGCAGCGTTGAGCCGACAGGGGGCCACGAGCAGTACTTC. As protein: CSVEPTGGHEQYF.

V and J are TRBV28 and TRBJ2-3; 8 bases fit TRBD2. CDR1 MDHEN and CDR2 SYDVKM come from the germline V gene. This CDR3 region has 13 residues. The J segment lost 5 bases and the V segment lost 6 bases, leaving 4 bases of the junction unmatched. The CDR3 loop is CASRLAGIDTQYF. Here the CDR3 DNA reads TGTGCCAGCAGGTTAGCGGGGATAGATACGCAGTATTTT.

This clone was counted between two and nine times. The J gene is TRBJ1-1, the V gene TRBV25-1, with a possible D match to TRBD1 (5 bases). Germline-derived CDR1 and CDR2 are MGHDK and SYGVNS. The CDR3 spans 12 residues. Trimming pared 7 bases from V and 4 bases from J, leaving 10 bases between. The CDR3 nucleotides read TGTGCCAGCACTCAGGGAGGCACTGAAGCTTTCTTT. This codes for CASTQGGTEAFF.